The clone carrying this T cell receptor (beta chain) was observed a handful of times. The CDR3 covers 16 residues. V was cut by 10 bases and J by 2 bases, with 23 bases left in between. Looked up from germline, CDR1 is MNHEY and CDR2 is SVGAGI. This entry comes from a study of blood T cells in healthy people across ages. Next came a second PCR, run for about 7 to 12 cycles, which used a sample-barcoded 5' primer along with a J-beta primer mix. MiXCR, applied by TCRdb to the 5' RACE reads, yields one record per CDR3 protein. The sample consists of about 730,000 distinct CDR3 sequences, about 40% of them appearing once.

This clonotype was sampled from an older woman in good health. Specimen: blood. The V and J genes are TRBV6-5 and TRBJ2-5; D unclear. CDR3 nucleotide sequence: TGTGCCAAACCAGTAAGACATTTTTTCGGTCAAGAGACCCAGTACTTC. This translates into CAKPVRHFFGQETQYF.